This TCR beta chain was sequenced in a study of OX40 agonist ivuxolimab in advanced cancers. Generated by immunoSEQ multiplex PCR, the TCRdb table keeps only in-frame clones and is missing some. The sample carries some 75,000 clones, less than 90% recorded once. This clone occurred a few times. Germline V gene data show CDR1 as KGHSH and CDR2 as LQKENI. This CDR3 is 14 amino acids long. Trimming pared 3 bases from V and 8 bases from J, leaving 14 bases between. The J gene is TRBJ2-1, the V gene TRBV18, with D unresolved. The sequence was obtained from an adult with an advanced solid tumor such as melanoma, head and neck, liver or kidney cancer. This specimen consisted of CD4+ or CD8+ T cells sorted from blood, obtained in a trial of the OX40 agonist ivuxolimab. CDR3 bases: TGTGCCAGCTCACCCTCTTCCGCGGCAGATGAGCAGTTCTTC. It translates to CASSPSSAADEQFF.